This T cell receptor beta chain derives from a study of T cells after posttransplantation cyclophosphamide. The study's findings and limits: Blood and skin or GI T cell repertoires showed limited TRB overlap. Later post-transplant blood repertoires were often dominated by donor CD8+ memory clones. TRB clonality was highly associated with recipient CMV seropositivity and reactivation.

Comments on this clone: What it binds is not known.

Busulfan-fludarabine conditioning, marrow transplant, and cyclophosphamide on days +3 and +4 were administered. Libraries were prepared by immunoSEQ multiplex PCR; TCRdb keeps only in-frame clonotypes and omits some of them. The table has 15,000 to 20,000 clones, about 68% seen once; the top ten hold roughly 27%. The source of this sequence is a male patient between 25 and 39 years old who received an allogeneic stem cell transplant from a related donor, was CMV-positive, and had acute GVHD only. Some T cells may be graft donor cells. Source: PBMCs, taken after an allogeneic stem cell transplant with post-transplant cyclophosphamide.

The CDR3 protein is CASSTLAGAKQETQYF. DNA for the CDR3: TGTGCCAGCAGCACCCTAGCGGGGGCGAAACAAGAGACCCAGTACTTC. The chain has TRBV7-9 and TRBJ2-5, with TRBD2 matching over 10 bases. Germline loops: CDR1 SEHNR, CDR2 FQNEAQ (reference sequence). V lost 5 bases to trimming and J lost 2 bases; unmatched junction nucleotides: 8. This CDR3 has 16 amino acids.